The rows below give T cell receptor beta chains drawn from one sample of a study of blood T cells in healthy people across ages. From the 5' RACE reads, TCRdb called clonotypes with MiXCR, one entry per CDR3 protein. This repertoire shows 950,000 to 1,200,000 distinct CDR3 sequences, 35% to 40% found once; its top ten account for 10% to 15%. What was sequenced was blood. The origin of the receptors is a man younger than 35 in good health. Each CDR3 is given with its conserved first and last residue. Each record gives: V gene, clone size, D gene, J gene, CDR3 DNA, CDR3 protein. The D gene is left open where the match is weak. Expanded clones are given a class, and other clones once, few, many or no size at all.

V: TRBV15; size: NA; D: NA; J: TRBJ2-3; DNA: TGTGCCACCAGCAGAAGGACAGTTGGCCAATCAGATACGCAGTATTTT; CDR3: CATSRRTVGQSDTQYF
V: TRBV28; size: few; D: NA; J: TRBJ1-2; DNA: TGTGCCAGCAGTTTTAACTCGGGGAGCTCTAACTATGGCTACACCTTC; CDR3: CASSFNSGSSNYGYTF
V: TRBV7-9; size: few; D: NA; J: TRBJ1-2; DNA: TGTGCCAGCAGCTTGTTCCGGGGACTGCGGCAGGATGGCTACACCTTC; CDR3: CASSLFRGLRQDGYTF
V: TRBV28; size: NA; D: TRBD1; J: TRBJ1-2; DNA: TGTGCCAGCAGTTTTTCGCCCCCGGGACAGGGGAGCTATGGCTACACCTTC; CDR3: CASSFSPPGQGSYGYTF
V: TRBV9; size: few; D: TRBD1; J: TRBJ1-2; DNA: TGTGCCAGCAGCGTCGGGACAGAGCCTAACTATGGCTACACCTTC; CDR3: CASSVGTEPNYGYTF
V: TRBV5-1; size: many; D: TRBD1; J: TRBJ2-1; DNA: TGCGCCAGCAGCTTAACAGGGGACTCCTACAATGAGCAGTTCTTC; CDR3: CASSLTGDSYNEQFF
V: TRBV27; size: few; D: NA; J: TRBJ1-2; DNA: TGTGCCAGCAGTTCCGCGGGGGGTTCGCCTTATGGCTACACCTTC; CDR3: CASSSAGGSPYGYTF
V: TRBV29-1; size: NA; D: TRBD1; J: TRBJ2-3; DNA: TGCAGCGTTGAAGGTGGGGACAGGGGCACAGATACGCAGTATTTT; CDR3: CSVEGGDRGTDTQYF
V: TRBV10-3; size: NA; D: NA; J: TRBJ2-5; DNA: TGTGCCATCAGTGACTTAGGGGCAGGGCAAGAGACCCAGTACTTC; CDR3: CAISDLGAGQETQYF
V: TRBV4-1; size: NA; D: NA; J: TRBJ1-6; DNA: TGCGCCAGCAGCCAAGTTAGTAGTTCACCCCTCCACTTT; CDR3: CASSQVSSSPLHF
V: TRBV7-7; size: NA; D: NA; J: TRBJ2-6; DNA: TGTGCTAGCAGCACCACCGGGGCCAACGTCCTGACTTTC; CDR3: CASSTTGANVLTF
V: TRBV30; size: NA; D: NA; J: TRBJ2-3; DNA: TGTGCCTGGAGGCTAGCTTCCGGAGATACGCAGTATTTT; CDR3: CAWRLASGDTQYF
V: TRBV20-1; size: NA; D: NA; J: TRBJ2-5; DNA: TGCAGTGCGCACAGGGTTTTGAGCCAAGAGACCCAGTACTTC; CDR3: CSAHRVLSQETQYF
V: TRBV9; size: NA; D: TRBD1; J: TRBJ1-1; DNA: TGTGCCAGCAGCAAGGACAGGGCTGAAGCTTTCTTT; CDR3: CASSKDRAEAFF
V: TRBV7-2; size: NA; D: NA; J: TRBJ1-1; DNA: TGTGCCAGCAACTCCCGTCAGGGGATGAACACTGAAGCTTTCTTT; CDR3: CASNSRQGMNTEAFF
V: TRBV4-2; size: NA; D: NA; J: TRBJ2-5; DNA: TGTGCCAGCAGCCAAGTAGGGCAAAGACAAGAGACCCAGTACTTC; CDR3: CASSQVGQRQETQYF
V: TRBV10-3; size: few; D: NA; J: TRBJ1-5; DNA: TGTGCCATCAGTGGGGTGGGGGGGGATCAGCCCCAGCATTTT; CDR3: CAISGVGGDQPQHF
V: TRBV2; size: NA; D: TRBD1; J: TRBJ2-7; DNA: TGTGCCAGCAGACCGAACCGGGACAGGGTATACGAGCAGTACTTC; CDR3: CASRPNRDRVYEQYF
V: TRBV5-4; size: NA; D: TRBD2; J: TRBJ2-3; DNA: TGTGCCAGCAGCTTAGCGGGGGCCCTCACAGATACGCAGTATTTT; CDR3: CASSLAGALTDTQYF
V: TRBV9; size: few; D: NA; J: TRBJ1-1; DNA: TGTGCCAGCAGCGTAGGGTGGGGCAGAGTTACTGAAGCTTTCTTT; CDR3: CASSVGWGRVTEAFF
V: TRBV7-9; size: NA; D: NA; J: TRBJ1-5; DNA: TGTGCCAGCAGCCATGGACTGGGCGAACAGCCCCAGCATTTT; CDR3: CASSHGLGEQPQHF
V: TRBV9; size: NA; D: NA; J: TRBJ2-1; DNA: TGTGCCAGCAGCGTAGGGCAGGGTGCGGATAATGAGCAGTTCTTC; CDR3: CASSVGQGADNEQFF
V: TRBV3-1; size: few; D: TRBD1; J: TRBJ1-6; DNA: TGTGCCAGCAGCCACCCGGACAGGATTCAATCACCCCTCCACTTT; CDR3: CASSHPDRIQSPLHF
V: TRBV28; size: NA; D: TRBD1; J: TRBJ1-2; DNA: TGTGCCAGCAGTTACGCGACAGGGGGTGATGGCTACACCTTC; CDR3: CASSYATGGDGYTF
V: TRBV20-1; size: few; D: TRBD1; J: TRBJ1-4; DNA: TGCAGTGCGCGGAGGGGGCGCGGTGAAAAACTGTTTTTT; CDR3: CSARRGRGEKLFF
V: TRBV6-5; size: few; D: NA; J: TRBJ2-7; DNA: TGTGCCAGCAGTTACTCGGGGGGTTCGGGCTACGAGCAGTACTTC; CDR3: CASSYSGGSGYEQYF
V: TRBV6-2/TRBV6-3; size: few; D: NA; J: TRBJ1-5; DNA: TGTGCCAGCCTCTCAGGTGGGGATCAGCCCCAGCATTTT; CDR3: CASLSGGDQPQHF
V: TRBV6-6; size: many; D: NA; J: TRBJ2-3; DNA: TGTGCCAGCCAGGGTCATCGGGGGCCCGCAGATACGCAGTATTTT; CDR3: CASQGHRGPADTQYF
V: TRBV24-1; size: NA; D: NA; J: TRBJ2-7; DNA: TGTGCCACCGCGCGGGGTTCCTACAAGGAGCAGTACTTC; CDR3: CATARGSYKEQYF
V: TRBV13; size: NA; D: NA; J: TRBJ2-3; DNA: TGTGCCAGCAGCACAAACAGGGGGGGCAGAGATACGCAGTATTTT; CDR3: CASSTNRGGRDTQYF
V: TRBV10-3; size: few; D: TRBD1; J: TRBJ1-2; DNA: TGTGCCATCAGTGAGTCGACGGACAGGGCTAACTATGGCTACACCTTC; CDR3: CAISESTDRANYGYTF
V: TRBV20-1; size: NA; D: NA; J: TRBJ2-3; DNA: TGCAGTGCTAGAGGGGAGTCAGATACGCAGTATTTT; CDR3: CSARGESDTQYF
V: TRBV6-5; size: NA; D: TRBD1; J: TRBJ1-1; DNA: TGTGCCAGCAGCTACGGGGACAGGGGCACTGAAGCTTTCTTT; CDR3: CASSYGDRGTEAFF
V: TRBV12-3/TRBV12-4; size: few; D: TRBD1; J: TRBJ2-7; DNA: TGTGCCAGCACCCTAGGACAGGGCTACGAGCAGTACTTC; CDR3: CASTLGQGYEQYF
V: TRBV4-3; size: NA; D: NA; J: TRBJ2-1; DNA: TGCGCCAGCAGCCAAGATGGGGGTAGCCCGGCTAGAAATGAGCAGTTCTTC; CDR3: CASSQDGGSPARNEQFF